This section outlines one TCR beta chain sequence together with its context. These data belong to a study of shared clonotypes between healthy human individuals. V was pared by 5 bases and J by 5 bases, with 2 bases of the junction left unmatched. Germline CDR1 reads MGHRA; CDR2 reads YSYEKL. This CDR3 has 13 amino acids. Measured with immunoSEQ multiplex PCR; TCRdb has only the in-frame clones, and not every one. The data hold around 2,100,000 clones, with about 95% observed a single time. Naivety among CD8 cells was defined by CD45RO negativity and positive CCR7 selection, thereby excluding terminally differentiated effector memory CD45RA+ cells.

The chain joins TRBV4-1 to TRBJ2-5, with 10 bases identical to TRBD1. The sample taken for sequencing was naive CD8+ T cells sorted from blood. The clonotype originates from a man younger than 30 in good health. For the CDR3, the DNA is TGCGCCAGCAGCACGACAGGGGGCGAGACCCAGTACTTC. It translates to CASSTTGGETQYF.